The clone carrying this T cell receptor beta chain was observed a handful of times. What it binds is not known. TCRdb recomputed calls from the 5' RACE reads with MiXCR, one row per CDR3 protein. This table holds about 360,000 distinct CDR3 sequences, 6.2% found once. This sample was taken from a study of T cells after yellow fever vaccination. Study as a whole: Preparation of the low-cell-number fractions used SMART-Seq v4 Ultra Low Input. General study findings and limits: Overlap between CD4 and CD8 compartments was detected for a small share of clonotypes. Post-booster repertoires contained most primary-vaccination clones again (96% CD4, roughly 90% CD8).

Germline V CDR1 and CDR2: MNHNS, SASEGT. This CDR3 is 14 amino acids long. Trimming removed 6 bases at V and 1 base at J, with 12 bases between. This clonotype originated in a man aged 30-40 years who received the YFV17D yellow fever vaccine. V and J are TRBV6-1 and TRBJ1-1; D ambiguous. The sequencing here drew on PBMCs, taken 5 days after the yellow fever booster vaccination. CDR3 nucleotide sequence: TGTGCCAGCAGCGTCGACGGACGGAACACTGAAGCTTTCTTT. As protein: CASSVDGRNTEAFF.